This note documents a single TCR beta chain sequence. The data stem from a study of CD8 T cells in Susac syndrome. An input of about 0.45 to 1 ug of RNA was subjected to reverse transcription using random hexamers. Using its own MiXCR run on the immunoSEQ multiplex PCR reads, TCRdb lists one record per CDR3 protein. The data show some 120,000 distinct CDR3 sequences, 90% to 95% seen once. The sequencing sample was made of CD4+ T cells from PBMCs. The clonotype comes from a human donor in good health.

The CDR3 loop is CASSPRGLSYEQYF. The CDR3 DNA follows: TGTGCCAGCAGCCCCCGGGGACTCTCCTACGAGCAGTACTTC. The J gene is TRBJ2-7, the V gene TRBV7-2, with D possibly TRBD2 on 6 matching bases. The CDR3 is made up of 14 amino acids. Germline values: CDR1 SGHTA, CDR2 FQGNSA. V was trimmed by 5 bases and J by 0 bases, leaving 11 bases between them.